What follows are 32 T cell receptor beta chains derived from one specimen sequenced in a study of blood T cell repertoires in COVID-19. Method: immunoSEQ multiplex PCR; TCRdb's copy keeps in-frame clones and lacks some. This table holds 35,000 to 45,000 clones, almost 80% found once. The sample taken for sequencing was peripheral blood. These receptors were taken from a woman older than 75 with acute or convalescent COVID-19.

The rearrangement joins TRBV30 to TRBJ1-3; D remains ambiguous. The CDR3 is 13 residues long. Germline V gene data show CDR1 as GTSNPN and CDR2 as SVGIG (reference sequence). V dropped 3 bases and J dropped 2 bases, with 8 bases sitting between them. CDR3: CAWRISAGNTIYF. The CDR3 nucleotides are TGTGCCTGGAGGATCAGCGCTGGAAACACCATATATTTT.

The CDR3 bases are TGTGCCAGCAGCAAGTTTACCCCAGGCCCTCTCGACAGGGTCGAGCACAATGAGCAGTTCTTC. This encodes CASSKFTPGPLDRVEHNEQFF. The V and J genes are TRBV21-1 and TRBJ2-1; TRBD1, the D gene given by the table, was not confirmed from the DNA. TRBV21-1 is classified as a pseudogene. CDR3 size: 21 residues.

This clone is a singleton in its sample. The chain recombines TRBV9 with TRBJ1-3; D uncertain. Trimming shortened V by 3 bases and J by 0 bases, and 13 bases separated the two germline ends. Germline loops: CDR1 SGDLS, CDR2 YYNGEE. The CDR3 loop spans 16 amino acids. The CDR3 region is CASSARGGSSGNTIYF. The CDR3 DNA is TGTGCCAGCAGCGCGCGTGGAGGGTCCTCTGGAAACACCATATATTTT.

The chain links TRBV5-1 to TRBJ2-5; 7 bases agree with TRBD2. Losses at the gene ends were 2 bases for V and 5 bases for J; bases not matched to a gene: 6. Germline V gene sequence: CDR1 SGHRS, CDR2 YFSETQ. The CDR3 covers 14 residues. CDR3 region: CASSFGAGMETQYF. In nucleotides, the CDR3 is TGCGCCAGCAGCTTCGGAGCGGGGATGGAGACCCAGTACTTC.

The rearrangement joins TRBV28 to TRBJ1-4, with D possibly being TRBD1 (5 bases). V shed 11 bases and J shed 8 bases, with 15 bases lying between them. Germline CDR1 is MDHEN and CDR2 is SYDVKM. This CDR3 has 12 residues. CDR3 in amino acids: CAVGGEAEKLFF. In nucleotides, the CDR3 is TGTGCCGTGGGGGGGGAGGCGGAAAAACTGTTTTTT.

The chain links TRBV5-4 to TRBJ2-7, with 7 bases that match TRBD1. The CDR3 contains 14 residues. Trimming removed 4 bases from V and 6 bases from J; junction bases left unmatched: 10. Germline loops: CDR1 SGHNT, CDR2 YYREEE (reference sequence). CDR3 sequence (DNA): TGTGCCAGCAGCGAGGGGGCTAGGGTACGCGAGCAGTACTTC. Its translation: CASSEGARVREQYF.

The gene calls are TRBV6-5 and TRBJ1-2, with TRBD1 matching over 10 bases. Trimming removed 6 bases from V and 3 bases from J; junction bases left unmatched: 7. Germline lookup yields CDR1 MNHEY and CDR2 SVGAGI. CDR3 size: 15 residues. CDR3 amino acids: CASRPAGTGDYGYTF. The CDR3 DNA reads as TGTGCCAGCAGACCCGCGGGGACAGGGGACTATGGCTACACCTTC.

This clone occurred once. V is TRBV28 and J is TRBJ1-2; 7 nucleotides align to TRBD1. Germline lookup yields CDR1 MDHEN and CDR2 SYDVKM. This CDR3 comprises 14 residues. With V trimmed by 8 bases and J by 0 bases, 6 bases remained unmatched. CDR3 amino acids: CASGRGGSNYGYTF. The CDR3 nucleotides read TGTGCCAGCGGACGAGGGGGCTCTAACTATGGCTACACCTTC.

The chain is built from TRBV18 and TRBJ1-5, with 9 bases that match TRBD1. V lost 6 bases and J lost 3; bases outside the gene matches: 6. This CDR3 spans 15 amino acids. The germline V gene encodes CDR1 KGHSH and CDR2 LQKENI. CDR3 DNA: TGTGCCAGCTCCCCGGACAGGGGCGCCAATCAGCCCCAGCATTTT. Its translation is CASSPDRGANQPQHF.

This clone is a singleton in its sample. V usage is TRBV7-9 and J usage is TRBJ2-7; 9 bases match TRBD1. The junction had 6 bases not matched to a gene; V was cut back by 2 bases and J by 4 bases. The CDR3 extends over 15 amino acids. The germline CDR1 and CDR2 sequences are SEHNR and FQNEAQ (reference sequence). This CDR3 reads CASSLWTGVKYEQYF. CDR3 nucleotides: TGTGCCAGCAGCTTATGGACAGGGGTTAAGTACGAGCAGTACTTC.

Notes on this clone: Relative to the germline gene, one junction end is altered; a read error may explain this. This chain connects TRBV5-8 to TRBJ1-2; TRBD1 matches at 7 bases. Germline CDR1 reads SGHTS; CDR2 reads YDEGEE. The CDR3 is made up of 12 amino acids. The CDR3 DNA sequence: TGTGCCAGCAGCTTGGGGGAGTGGGACAGACTCTTC. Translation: CASSLGEWDRLF.

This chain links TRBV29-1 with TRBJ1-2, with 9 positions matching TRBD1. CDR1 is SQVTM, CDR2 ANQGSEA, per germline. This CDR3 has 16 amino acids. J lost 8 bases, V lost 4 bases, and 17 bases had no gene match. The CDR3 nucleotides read TGCAGCGTTGGGGGGGGACAGGGTATATTGTCGCAGGGCTACACCTTC. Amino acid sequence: CSVGGGQGILSQGYTF.

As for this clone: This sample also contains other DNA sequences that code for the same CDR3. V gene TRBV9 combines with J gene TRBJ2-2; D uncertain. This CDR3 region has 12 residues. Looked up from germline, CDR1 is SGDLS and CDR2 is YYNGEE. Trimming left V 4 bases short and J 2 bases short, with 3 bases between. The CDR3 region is CASSPNTGELFF. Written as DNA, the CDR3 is TGTGCCAGCAGCCCTAACACCGGGGAGCTGTTTTTT.

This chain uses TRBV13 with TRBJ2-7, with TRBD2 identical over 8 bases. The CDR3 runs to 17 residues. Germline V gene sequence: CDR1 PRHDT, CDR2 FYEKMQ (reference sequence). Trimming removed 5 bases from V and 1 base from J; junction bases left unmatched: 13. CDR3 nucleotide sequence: TGTGCCAGCAGCCGGACCCCCGGGACTAGGACTTCCTACGAGCAGTACTTC. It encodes CASSRTPGTRTSYEQYF.

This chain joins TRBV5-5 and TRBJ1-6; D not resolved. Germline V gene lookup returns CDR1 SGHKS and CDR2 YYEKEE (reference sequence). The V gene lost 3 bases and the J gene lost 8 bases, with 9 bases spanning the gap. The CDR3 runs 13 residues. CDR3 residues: CASSSSPDSPLHF. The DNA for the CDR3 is TGTGCCAGCAGCTCTAGTCCCGATTCACCCCTCCACTTT.

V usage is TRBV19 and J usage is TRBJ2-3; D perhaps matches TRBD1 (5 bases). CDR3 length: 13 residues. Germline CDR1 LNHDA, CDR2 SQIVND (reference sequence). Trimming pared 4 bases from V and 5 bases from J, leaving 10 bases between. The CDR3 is CASSTQGLDTQYF. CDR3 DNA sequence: TGTGCCAGTAGTACTCAGGGTTTAGATACGCAGTATTTT.

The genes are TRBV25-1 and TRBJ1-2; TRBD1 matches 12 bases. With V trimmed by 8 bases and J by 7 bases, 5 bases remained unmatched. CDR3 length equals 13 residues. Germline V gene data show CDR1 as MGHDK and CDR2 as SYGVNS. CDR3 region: CASGGQGAGGYTF. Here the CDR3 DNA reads TGTGCCAGCGGGGGACAGGGGGCGGGTGGCTACACCTTC.

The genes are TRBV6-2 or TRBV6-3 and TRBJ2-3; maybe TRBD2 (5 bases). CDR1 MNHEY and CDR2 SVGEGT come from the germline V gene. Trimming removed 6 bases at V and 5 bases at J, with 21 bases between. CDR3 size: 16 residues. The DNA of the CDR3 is TGTGCCAGCAGCCCTTCGACTAACTACGTTATAGATACGCAGTATTTT. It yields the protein CASSPSTNYVIDTQYF.

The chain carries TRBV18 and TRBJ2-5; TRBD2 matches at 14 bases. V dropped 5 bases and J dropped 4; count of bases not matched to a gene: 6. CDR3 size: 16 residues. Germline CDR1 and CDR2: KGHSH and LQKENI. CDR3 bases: TGTGCCAGCTCATCGGGACTAGCGGGAGCGCGAGAGACCCAGTACTTC. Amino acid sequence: CASSSGLAGARETQYF.

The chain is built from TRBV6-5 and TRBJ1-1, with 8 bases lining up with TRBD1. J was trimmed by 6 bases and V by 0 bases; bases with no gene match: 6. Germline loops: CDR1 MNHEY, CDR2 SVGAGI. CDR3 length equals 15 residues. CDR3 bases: TGTGCCAGCAGTTACTCGGTGGTACAGGGGGCTGAAGCTTTCTTT. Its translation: CASSYSVVQGAEAFF.

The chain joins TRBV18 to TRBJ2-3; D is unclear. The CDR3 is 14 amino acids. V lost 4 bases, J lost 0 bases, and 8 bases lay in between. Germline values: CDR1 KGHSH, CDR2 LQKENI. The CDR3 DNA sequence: TGTGCCAGCTCACGGCAGGCTAGCACAGATACGCAGTATTTT. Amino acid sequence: CASSRQASTDTQYF.

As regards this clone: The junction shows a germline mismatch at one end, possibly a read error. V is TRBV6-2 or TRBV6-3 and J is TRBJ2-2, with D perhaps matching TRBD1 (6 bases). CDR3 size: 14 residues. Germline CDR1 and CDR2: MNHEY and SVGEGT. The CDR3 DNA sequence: TGTGCCAGCAGTGATCAGGGGAACGCCGGGGAGCTGTTTTTT. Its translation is CASSDQGNAGELFF.

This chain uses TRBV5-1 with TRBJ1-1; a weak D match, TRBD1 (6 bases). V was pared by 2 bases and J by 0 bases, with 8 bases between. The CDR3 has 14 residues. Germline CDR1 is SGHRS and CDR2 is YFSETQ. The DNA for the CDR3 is TGCGCCAGCAGCTTAGGACAGATGAACACTGAAGCTTTCTTT. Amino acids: CASSLGQMNTEAFF.

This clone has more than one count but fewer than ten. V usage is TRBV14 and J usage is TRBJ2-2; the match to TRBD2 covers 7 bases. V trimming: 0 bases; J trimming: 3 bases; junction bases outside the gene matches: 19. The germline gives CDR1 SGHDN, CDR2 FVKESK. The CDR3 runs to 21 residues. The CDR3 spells CASSQESWREYRGGHTGELFF. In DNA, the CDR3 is TGTGCCAGCAGCCAAGAAAGCTGGCGGGAGTACAGAGGAGGACACACCGGGGAGCTGTTTTTT.

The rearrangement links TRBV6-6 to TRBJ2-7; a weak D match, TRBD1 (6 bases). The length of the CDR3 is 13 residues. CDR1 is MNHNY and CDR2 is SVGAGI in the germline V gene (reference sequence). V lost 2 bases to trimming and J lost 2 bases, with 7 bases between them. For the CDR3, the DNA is TGTGCCAGCAGTTACGGACAGACCTACGAGCAGTACTTC. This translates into CASSYGQTYEQYF.

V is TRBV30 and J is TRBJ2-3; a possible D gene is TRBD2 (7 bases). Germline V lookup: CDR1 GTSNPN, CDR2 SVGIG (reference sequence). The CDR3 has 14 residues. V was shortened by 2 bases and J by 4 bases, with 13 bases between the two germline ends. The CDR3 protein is CAWSIGGRSDTQYF. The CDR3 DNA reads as TGTGCCTGGAGTATCGGGGGGCGGTCAGATACGCAGTATTTT.

CDR3 DNA sequence: TGTGCCAGCAGCTCGTATAGGGGGTTGGGGACTAGCGCCCAAGAGACCCAGTACTTC. Encoded protein: CASSSYRGLGTSAQETQYF. The V call is TRBV11-2, the J call TRBJ2-5, with 10 bases fitting TRBD2. Germline assignment: CDR1 SGHAT and CDR2 FQNNGV. CDR3 size: 19 residues. The trim removed 4 bases at V and 1 base at J, leaving 15 bases unmatched. The full variable domain, with the rest looked up from reference TRBV11-2 and TRBJ2-5, is EAGVAQSPRYKIIEKRQSVAFWCNPISGHATLYWYQQILGQGPKLLIQFQNNGVVDDSQLPKDRFSAERLKGVDSTLKIQPAKLEDSAVYLCASSSYRGLGTSAQETQYFGPGTRLLVL.

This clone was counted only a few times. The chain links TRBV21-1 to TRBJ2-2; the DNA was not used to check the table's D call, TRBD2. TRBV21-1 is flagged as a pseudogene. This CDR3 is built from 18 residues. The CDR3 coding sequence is TGTGCCAGCAGCAAAGGGGAGGGGCAGGTGCTAAACACCGGGGAGCTGTTTTTT. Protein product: CASSKGEGQVLNTGELFF.

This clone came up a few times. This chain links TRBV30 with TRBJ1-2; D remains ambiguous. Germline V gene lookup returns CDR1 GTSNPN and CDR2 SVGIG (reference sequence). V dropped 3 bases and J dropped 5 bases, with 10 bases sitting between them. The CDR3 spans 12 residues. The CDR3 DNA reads TGTGCCTGGAGGTCCAGGATTTATGGCTACACCTTC. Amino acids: CAWRSRIYGYTF.

CDR3 nucleotide sequence: TGTGCCAGCAGCCTGACAGGGGTCCCACTCGAGCAGTACTTC. Translation gives CASSLTGVPLEQYF. V gene TRBV14 combines with J gene TRBJ2-7; 8 nucleotides match TRBD1. Germline assignment: CDR1 SGHDN and CDR2 FVKESK. Trimming cost V 4 bases and J 6 bases; bases outside gene matches: 8. The CDR3 runs 14 residues.

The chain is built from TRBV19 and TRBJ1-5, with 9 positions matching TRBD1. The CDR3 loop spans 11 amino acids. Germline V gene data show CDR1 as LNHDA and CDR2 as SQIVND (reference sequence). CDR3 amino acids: CGTGDNQPQHF. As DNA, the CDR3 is TGTGGGACAGGGGACAATCAGCCCCAGCATTTT.

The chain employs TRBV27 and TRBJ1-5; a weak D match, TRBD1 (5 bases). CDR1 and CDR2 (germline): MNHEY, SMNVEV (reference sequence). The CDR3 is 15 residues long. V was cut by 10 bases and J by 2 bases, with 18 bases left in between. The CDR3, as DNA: TGTGCCACCACCGGGGACGGCGGGGGCAATCAGCCCCAGCATTTT. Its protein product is CATTGDGGGNQPQHF.